This T cell receptor beta chain came from a study of long-term antiretroviral therapy in people with HIV. Every one of the donors gave at least one pre-ART PBMC sample and at least two post-ART PBMC samples. Runs used v3.0 of the immunoSEQ assay and were done at survey level. The method was immunoSEQ multiplex PCR; TCRdb's version includes in-frame clones alone and lacks a portion of them. This table has about 25,000 clones, around 90% appearing once. Losses at the gene ends were 2 bases for V and 7 bases for J; bases not matched to a gene: 8. The CDR3 is 16 residues long. Germline V lookup: CDR1 SGDLS, CDR2 YYNGEE. Concerning this clone itself: The antigen remains unidentified.

Study results and caveats: Blood in the study was drawn between the mid-2000s and the late 2010s, possibly under older ART regimens, which may be less effective than current ones.

The chain recombines TRBV9 with TRBJ2-2; TRBD1 agrees at 10 bases. This TCR derives from a man aged 30 to 39 with HIV. The material sequenced was unsorted PBMCs, taken more than 4.3 years after starting antiretroviral therapy. CDR3 sequence reads: CASSVYDRGRDGELFF. The CDR3, as DNA: TGTGCCAGCAGCGTCTACGACAGGGGGCGCGACGGGGAGCTGTTTTTT.